The 22 T cell receptor beta chains below come from one sample, sequenced in a study of cytomegalovirus exposure and HLA in healthy donors. 60 Vbeta and 13 Jbeta primers were used in PCR. Sequenced by immunoSEQ multiplex PCR; TCRdb stores in-frame clones only, minus some. The sample shows under 200,000 clones, 80% of them seen only once. Material: PBMCs. These receptors originate from a young man in good health and CMV-seropositive.

V gene TRBV5-1 combines with J gene TRBJ1-4; a weak D match, TRBD1 (5 bases). The V gene's germline CDR1 is SGHRS and CDR2 YFSETQ. V lost 4 bases to trimming and J lost 0 bases, with 10 bases between them. The CDR3 totals 15 residues. CDR3: CASSPMTATNEKLFF. The DNA of the CDR3 is TGCGCCAGCAGCCCGATGACAGCAACTAATGAAAAACTGTTTTTT.

This rearrangement joins TRBV7-2 to TRBJ1-2, with D unclear. This CDR3 region has 14 residues. Germline values: CDR1 SGHTA, CDR2 FQGNSA. V was cut by 1 base and J by 6 bases, with 12 bases left in between. CDR3 sequence: CASSLDWARDGYTF. The CDR3 DNA reads as TGTGCCAGCAGCTTAGATTGGGCCAGAGATGGCTACACCTTC.

The chain employs TRBV9 and TRBJ2-2, with 9 bases lining up with TRBD2. CDR3 size: 18 residues. After removal of 1 base from V and 4 bases from J, the junction contained 11 bases not matched to a gene. From germline, CDR1 is SGDLS and CDR2 YYNGEE. The CDR3 spells CASSVSATAGGPTGELFF. The CDR3, as DNA: TGTGCCAGCAGCGTATCTGCCACCGCGGGGGGGCCCACCGGGGAGCTGTTTTTT.

This chain links TRBV18 with TRBJ2-7, with a possible D match to TRBD2 (6 bases). Germline V gives CDR1 KGHSH, CDR2 LQKENI. Trimming took off 2 bases at V and 2 bases at J, with 13 bases between the two ends. This CDR3 is 15 amino acids long. As DNA, the CDR3 is TGTGCCAGCTCACCAGGTCTGGGGAGGACCTACGAGCAGTACTTC. This translates into CASSPGLGRTYEQYF.

The rearrangement uses TRBV5-6 and TRBJ1-5, with 10 bases aligning to TRBD1. Germline values: CDR1 SGHDT, CDR2 YYEEEE. The CDR3 has 14 amino acids. V shed 4 bases and J 7 bases; nucleotides not matched to a gene: 5. The CDR3 region has the DNA TGTGCCAGCAGCAAGGACAGGGGGGGGCAGCCCCAGCATTTT. Its protein is CASSKDRGGQPQHF.

The CDR3 DNA sequence: TGTGCCAGCAGTTGGCACCCAGAGGACTATGGCTACACCTTC. Translating gives CASSWHPEDYGYTF. V gene TRBV27 combines with J gene TRBJ1-2; D uncertain. Germline assignment: CDR1 MNHEY and CDR2 SMNVEV (reference sequence). CDR3 size: 14 residues. V lost 4 bases and J 3 bases, leaving 12 bases between the germline ends.

V gene TRBV2 combines with J gene TRBJ2-6, with TRBD1 identical over 7 bases. There are 16 residues in the CDR3. V lost 5 bases, J lost 3 bases, and 7 bases stayed unmatched. From germline, CDR1 is SNHLY and CDR2 FYNNEI. The CDR3 DNA follows: TGTGCCAGCAGTAAGATAGGGGGCAGTGGGGCCAACGTCCTGACTTTC. Encoded protein: CASSKIGGSGANVLTF.

The chain carries TRBV6-6 and TRBJ1-1; no clear D gene. The CDR3 is 15 amino acids. The germline V gene has CDR1 MNHNY and CDR2 SVGAGI (reference sequence). Trimming cost V 5 bases and J 4 bases, with 17 bases left between them. The CDR3 here is CASSNTGAEGTEAFF. The DNA of the CDR3 is TGTGCCAGCAGTAACACGGGAGCTGAGGGCACTGAAGCTTTCTTT.

CDR3 bases: TGTGCCAGTAGTATGGCCGGAGTTAACTATGGCTACACCTTC. Encoded protein: CASSMAGVNYGYTF. V gene TRBV19 combines with J gene TRBJ1-2; D is undetermined. CDR1 is LNHDA, CDR2 SQIVND, per germline (reference sequence). The CDR3 contains 14 residues. The V gene lost 3 bases and the J gene lost 1 base, with 9 bases spanning the gap.

The chain uses TRBV5-1 and TRBJ2-1, with TRBD2 as a possible D gene (6 bases). Germline-derived CDR1 and CDR2 are SGHRS and YFSETQ. This CDR3 is built from 15 residues. Trimming cost V 4 bases and J 10 bases, with 21 bases left between them. CDR3 nucleotides: TGCGCCAGCAGCCAGGGAAGTGGAGGGCCGAAGGAGCAGTTCTTC. Translating it yields CASSQGSGGPKEQFF.

The chain employs TRBV15 and TRBJ1-1; TRBD1 is a possible D gene (5 bases). Germline-derived CDR1 and CDR2 are LNHNV and YYDKDF (reference sequence). The CDR3 extends over 16 amino acids. V was trimmed by 0 bases and J by 4 bases, leaving 15 bases between them. CDR3 protein: CATSRDPQGMSTEAFF. For the CDR3, the DNA is TGTGCCACCAGCAGAGATCCCCAGGGTATGAGCACTGAAGCTTTCTTT.

As for this clone: Sequence at one end of the junction differs from germline and may be a read error. The chain recombines TRBV7-9 with TRBJ1-1, with 8 positions matching TRBD1. The CDR3 runs to 15 residues. CDR1 is SEHNR and CDR2 is FQNEAQ in the germline V gene (reference sequence). CDR3 bases: TGTTCCAGCAGCTGGGGGACAGGATCCAACACTGAAGCTTTCTTT. Translated, it gives CSSSWGTGSNTEAFF.

By share, this clone counts as medium-sized. The gene calls are TRBV7-9 and TRBJ2-3; 7 bases match TRBD2. Per germline, CDR1 SEHNR and CDR2 FQNEAQ (reference sequence). The CDR3 loop spans 18 amino acids. The J segment lost 0 bases and the V segment lost 3 bases, leaving 12 bases of the junction unmatched. The CDR3 DNA sequence: TGTGCCAGCAGCTTGTTCCCAAGGACTAGGTCTAGCACAGATACGCAGTATTTT. Translating it yields CASSLFPRTRSSTDTQYF.

This sequence joins TRBV15 and TRBJ2-7, with 14 bases fitting TRBD2. Germline lookup yields CDR1 LNHNV and CDR2 YYDKDF (reference sequence). The CDR3 length is 14 residues. The V segment lost 3 bases and the J segment 6 bases; nucleotides outside the gene matches: 1. In DNA form, the CDR3 reads TGTGCCACCAGCAGGGGACTAGCGGGAGCCGAGCAGTACTTC. Encoded protein: CATSRGLAGAEQYF.

The V gene is TRBV7-2, the J gene TRBJ1-2, with 11 nucleotides matching TRBD1. Germline assignment: CDR1 SGHTA and CDR2 FQGNSA. V trimming: 5 bases; J trimming: 5 bases; junction bases outside the gene matches: 4. This CDR3 has 14 residues. The CDR3 loop is CASSLDRGRYGYTF. CDR3 bases: TGTGCCAGCAGCCTGGACAGGGGGCGGTATGGCTACACCTTC.

The chain is built from TRBV6-5 and TRBJ1-4; D may be TRBD1 (6 bases). CDR1 and CDR2 (germline): MNHEY, SVGAGI. V was pared by 4 bases and J by 3 bases, with 15 bases between. The CDR3 consists of 16 residues. The CDR3, as DNA: TGTGCCAGCAGTTGGGATAGGGGGAGCCCTAATGAAAAACTGTTTTTT. Protein sequence: CASSWDRGSPNEKLFF.

This clone was found once. The genes are TRBV15 and TRBJ2-1; 8 positions agree with TRBD2. This CDR3 comprises 17 residues. Germline lookup yields CDR1 LNHNV and CDR2 YYDKDF (reference sequence). The V gene end was trimmed by 6 bases and the J gene end by 0 bases; junction bases not matched to a gene: 10. CDR3 amino acids: CATSTGTGGGSYNEQFF. The CDR3 DNA follows: TGTGCCACCAGTACCGGTACGGGGGGGGGCTCCTACAATGAGCAGTTCTTC.

The chain couples TRBV2 to TRBJ1-2, with a weak D call TRBD1 (5 bases). V gave up 0 bases and J gave up 0 bases, with 23 bases separating them. The V gene's germline CDR1 is SNHLY and CDR2 FYNNEI. The CDR3 is made up of 20 amino acids. CDR3 nucleotide sequence: TGTGCCAGCAGTGAAGCGCCCAGGGTGGTCCCGATAAGGGCTAACTATGGCTACACCTTC. Its protein product is CASSEAPRVVPIRANYGYTF.

This chain uses TRBV10-2 with TRBJ2-5, with 9 bases that match TRBD1. The J segment lost 4 bases and the V segment lost 4 bases, leaving 7 bases of the junction unmatched. The CDR3 has 15 amino acids. Germline CDR1 and CDR2: WSHSY and SAAADI. The CDR3 bases are TGCGCCAGCAGTGCGGGGACAGGGCGCGTAGAGACCCAGTACTTC. This sequence encodes CASSAGTGRVETQYF.

V gene TRBV18 combines with J gene TRBJ2-2; 11 bases map to TRBD1. The CDR3 has 14 residues. In germline, CDR1 is KGHSH, CDR2 LQKENI. The CDR3: CADRTGGSPGELFF. CDR3 nucleotide sequence: TGTGCTGACCGGACAGGGGGCAGCCCCGGGGAGCTGTTTTTT.

This clone has only a few counts. The V and J genes are TRBV15 and TRBJ1-1; D may be TRBD1 (5 bases). This CDR3 spans 15 amino acids. CDR1 and CDR2 (germline): LNHNV, YYDKDF (reference sequence). V was pared by 0 bases and J by 2 bases, with 10 bases between. CDR3 sequence reads: CATSRDRRGNTEAFF. CDR3 coding DNA: TGTGCCACCAGCAGAGATCGGAGGGGTAACACTGAAGCTTTCTTT.

This clone was seen only a few times. The chain joins TRBV4-1 to TRBJ1-6; TRBD1 might be the D (5 bases). The V end lost 0 bases, the J end lost 8 bases, and 14 bases lay between the germline ends. The CDR3 runs to 16 residues. From germline, CDR1 is MGHRA and CDR2 YSYEKL. CDR3: CASSQEEGLGHSPLHF. The CDR3 DNA reads TGCGCCAGCAGCCAAGAGGAGGGACTTGGGCATTCACCCCTCCACTTT.